This TCR beta chain was obtained from a study of regulatory T cells in long-lasting Graves disease. TCRdb called the reads again in MiXCR, with one record for every CDR3 protein. This table has approximately 560 distinct CDR3 sequences, around 59% appearing once. Germline V gene sequence: CDR1 MDHEN, CDR2 SYDVKM. CDR3 length: 14 amino acids. V lost 7 bases and J 0 bases, leaving 13 bases between the germline ends. Extracted RNA from PBMCs served as the source of the TCR library. This clonotype was picked up a small number of times. Its antigen is unknown. Whole-study results and caveats: The sample size was small, and this may have reduced accuracy. Thyroid tissue was not studied; only peripheral blood was.

This chain uses TRBV28 with TRBJ2-7, with D maybe TRBD1 (6 bases). The material was peripheral blood mononuclear cells (PBMCs), obtained with antithyroid drug treatment, in newly diagnosed or persistent Graves disease (not recorded which). The sequence was obtained from a female donor with Graves disease. CDR3 residues: CASKYLGGSYEQYF. DNA of the CDR3: TGTGCCAGCAAATATCTAGGGGGCTCCTACGAGCAGTACTTC.